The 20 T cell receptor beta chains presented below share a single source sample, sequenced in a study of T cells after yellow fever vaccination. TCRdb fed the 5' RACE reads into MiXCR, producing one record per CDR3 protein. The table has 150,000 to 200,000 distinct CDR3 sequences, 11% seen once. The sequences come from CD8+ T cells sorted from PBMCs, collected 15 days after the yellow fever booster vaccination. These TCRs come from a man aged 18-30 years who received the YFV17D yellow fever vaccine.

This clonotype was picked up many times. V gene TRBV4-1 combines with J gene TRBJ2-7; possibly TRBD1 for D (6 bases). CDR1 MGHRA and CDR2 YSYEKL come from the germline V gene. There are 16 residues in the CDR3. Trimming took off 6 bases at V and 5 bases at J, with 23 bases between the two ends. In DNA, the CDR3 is TGCGCCAGCAGTCAACGGTTCGGGACACCGGGGCACGAGCAGTACTTC. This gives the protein CASSQRFGTPGHEQYF.

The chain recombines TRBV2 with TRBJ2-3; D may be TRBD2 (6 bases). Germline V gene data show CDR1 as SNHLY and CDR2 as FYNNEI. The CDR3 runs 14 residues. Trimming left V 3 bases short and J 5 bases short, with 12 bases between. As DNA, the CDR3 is TGTGCCAGCAGTGATAGCGGATCCGGAGATACGCAGTATTTT. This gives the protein CASSDSGSGDTQYF.

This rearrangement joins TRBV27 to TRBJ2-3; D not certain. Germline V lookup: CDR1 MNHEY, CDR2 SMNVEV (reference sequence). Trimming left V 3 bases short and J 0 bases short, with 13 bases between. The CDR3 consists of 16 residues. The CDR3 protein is CASSFRARPSTDTQYF. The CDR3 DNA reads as TGTGCCAGCAGTTTTCGCGCTAGGCCTAGCACAGATACGCAGTATTTT.

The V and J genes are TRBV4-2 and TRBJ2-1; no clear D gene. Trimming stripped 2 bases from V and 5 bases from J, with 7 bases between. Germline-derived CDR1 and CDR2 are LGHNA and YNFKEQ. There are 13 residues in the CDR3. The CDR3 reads CASSQQINNEQFF. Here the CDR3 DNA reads TGTGCCAGCAGCCAACAGATTAACAATGAGCAGTTCTTC.

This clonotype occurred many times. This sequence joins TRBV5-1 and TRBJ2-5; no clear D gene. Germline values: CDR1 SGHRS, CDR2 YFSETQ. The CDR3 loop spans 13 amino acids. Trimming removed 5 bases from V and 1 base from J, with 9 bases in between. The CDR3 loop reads CASSLRVQETQYF. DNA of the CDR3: TGCGCCAGCAGTTTACGGGTCCAAGAGACCCAGTACTTC.

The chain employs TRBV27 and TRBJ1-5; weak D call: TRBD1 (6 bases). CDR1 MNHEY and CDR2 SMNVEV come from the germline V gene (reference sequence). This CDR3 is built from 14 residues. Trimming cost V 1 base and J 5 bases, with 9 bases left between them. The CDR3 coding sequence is TGTGCCAGCAGTTTATTCGGGGGCCATCAGCCCCAGCATTTT. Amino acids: CASSLFGGHQPQHF.

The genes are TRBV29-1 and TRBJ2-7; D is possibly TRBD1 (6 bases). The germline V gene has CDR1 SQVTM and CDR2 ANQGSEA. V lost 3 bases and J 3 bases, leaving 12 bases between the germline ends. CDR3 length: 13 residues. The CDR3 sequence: CSVDARGGYEQYF. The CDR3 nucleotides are TGCAGCGTTGACGCCAGGGGTGGCTACGAGCAGTACTTC.

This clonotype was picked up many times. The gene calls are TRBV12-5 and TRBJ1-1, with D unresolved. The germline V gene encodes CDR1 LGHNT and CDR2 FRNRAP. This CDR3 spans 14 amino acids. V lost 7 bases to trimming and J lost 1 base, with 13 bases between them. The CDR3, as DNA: TGTGCTAGTGCCGCACGGTCTAAGAACACTGAAGCTTTCTTT. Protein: CASAARSKNTEAFF.

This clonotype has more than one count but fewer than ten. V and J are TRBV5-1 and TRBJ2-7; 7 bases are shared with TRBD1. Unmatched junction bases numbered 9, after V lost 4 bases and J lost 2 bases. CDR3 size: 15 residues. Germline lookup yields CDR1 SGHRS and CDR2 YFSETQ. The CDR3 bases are TGCGCCAGCAGCCCCTCGACAGGGACGGCCTACGAGCAGTACTTC. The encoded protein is CASSPSTGTAYEQYF.

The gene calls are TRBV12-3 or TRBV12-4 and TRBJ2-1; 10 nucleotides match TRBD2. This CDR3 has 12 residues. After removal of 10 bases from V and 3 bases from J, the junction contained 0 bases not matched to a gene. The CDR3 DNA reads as TGTGCCATAGCGGGGGGCTACAATGAGCAGTTCTTC. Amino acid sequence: CAIAGGYNEQFF.

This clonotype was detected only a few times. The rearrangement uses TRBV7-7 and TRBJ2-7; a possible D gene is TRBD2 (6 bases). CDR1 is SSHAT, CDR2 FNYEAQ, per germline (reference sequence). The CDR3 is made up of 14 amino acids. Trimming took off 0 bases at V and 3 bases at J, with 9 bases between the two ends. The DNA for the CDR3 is TGTGCCAGCAGCTTAGCGGAGGGTCTCTACGAGCAGTACTTC. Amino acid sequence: CASSLAEGLYEQYF.

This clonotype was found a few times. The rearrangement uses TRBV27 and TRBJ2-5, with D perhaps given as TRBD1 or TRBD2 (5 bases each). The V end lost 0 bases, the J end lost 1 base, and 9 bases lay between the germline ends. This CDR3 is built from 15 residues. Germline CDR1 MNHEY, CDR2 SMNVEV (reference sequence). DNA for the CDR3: TGTGCCAGCAGTTTATCGAGGGGTAGCCAAGAGACCCAGTACTTC. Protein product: CASSLSRGSQETQYF.

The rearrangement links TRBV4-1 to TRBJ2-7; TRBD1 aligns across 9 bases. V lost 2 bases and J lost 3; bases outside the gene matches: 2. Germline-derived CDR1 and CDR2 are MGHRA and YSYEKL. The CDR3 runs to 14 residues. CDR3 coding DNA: TGCGCCAGCAGCCAATCGGGACAGGGCTACGAGCAGTACGTC. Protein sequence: CASSQSGQGYEQYV.

The CDR3 region is CASSPRTSGGASTGELFF. CDR3 DNA sequence: TGTGCCAGCAGCCCGCGGACTAGCGGGGGGGCGAGCACCGGGGAGCTGTTTTTT. This chain joins TRBV7-8 and TRBJ2-2, with 15 bases lining up with TRBD2. V dropped 5 bases and J dropped 4; count of bases not matched to a gene: 8. The CDR3 loop spans 18 amino acids. Germline lookup yields CDR1 SGHVS and CDR2 FQNEAQ.

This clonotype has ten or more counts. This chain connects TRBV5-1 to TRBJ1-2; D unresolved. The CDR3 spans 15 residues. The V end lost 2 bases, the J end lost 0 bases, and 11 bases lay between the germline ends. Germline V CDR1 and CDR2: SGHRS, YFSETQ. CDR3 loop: CASSLRVAANYGYTF. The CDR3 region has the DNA TGCGCCAGCAGCTTACGGGTCGCAGCTAACTATGGCTACACCTTC.

The CDR3 here is CASSWEGSEAFF. The CDR3 DNA reads TGTGCCAGCAGTTGGGAGGGGTCTGAAGCTTTCTTT. V gene TRBV12-3 or TRBV12-4 combines with J gene TRBJ1-1; maybe TRBD1 (5 bases). The CDR3 runs 12 residues. Trimming stripped 4 bases from V and 6 bases from J, with 9 bases between.

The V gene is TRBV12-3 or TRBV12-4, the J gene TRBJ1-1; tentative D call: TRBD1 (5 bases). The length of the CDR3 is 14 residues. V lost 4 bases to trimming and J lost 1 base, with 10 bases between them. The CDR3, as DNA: TGTGCCAGCAGTTGGGACTCAGGGAACACTGAAGCTTTCTTT. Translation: CASSWDSGNTEAFF.

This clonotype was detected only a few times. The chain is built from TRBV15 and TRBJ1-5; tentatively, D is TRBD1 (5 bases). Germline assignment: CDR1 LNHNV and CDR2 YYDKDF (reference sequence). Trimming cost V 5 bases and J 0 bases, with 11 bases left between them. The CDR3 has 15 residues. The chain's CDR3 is CATSEGRNSNQPQHF. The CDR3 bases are TGTGCCACCAGCGAGGGACGGAATAGCAATCAGCCCCAGCATTTT. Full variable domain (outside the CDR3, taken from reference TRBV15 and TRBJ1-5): DAMVIQNPRYQVTQFGKPVTLSCSQTLNHNVMYWYQQKSSQAPKLLFHYYDKDFNNEADTPDNFQSRRPNTSFCFLDIRSPGLGDTAMYLCATSEGRNSNQPQHFGDGTRLSIL.

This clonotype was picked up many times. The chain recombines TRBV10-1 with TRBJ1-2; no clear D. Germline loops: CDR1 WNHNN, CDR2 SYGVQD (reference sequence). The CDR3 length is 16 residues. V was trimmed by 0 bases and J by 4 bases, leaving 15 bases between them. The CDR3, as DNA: TGCGCCAGCAGTGAGTCGAGAGGGCTGGGATTCTATGGCTACACCTTC. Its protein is CASSESRGLGFYGYTF.

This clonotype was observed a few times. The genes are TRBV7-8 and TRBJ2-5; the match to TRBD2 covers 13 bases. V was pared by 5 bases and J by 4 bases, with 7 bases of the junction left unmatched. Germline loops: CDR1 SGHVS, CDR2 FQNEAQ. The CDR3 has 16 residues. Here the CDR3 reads CASSTRGLAGLETQYF. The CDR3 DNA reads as TGTGCCAGCAGCACACGGGGACTAGCGGGGTTAGAGACCCAGTACTTC.